The 25 T cell receptor beta chains below come from one sample, sequenced in a study of blood T cell repertoires in COVID-19. Clones were sequenced by immunoSEQ multiplex PCR, and TCRdb holds only the in-frame ones, with some missing. This table has about 220,000 clones, around 84% appearing once. Sequences were obtained from peripheral blood. The receptors here all came from a man between 25 and 39 years old with active or convalescent COVID-19.

This clone was seen a few times. V gene TRBV6-6 combines with J gene TRBJ2-7; 7 nucleotides match TRBD1. With V trimmed by 6 bases and J by 5 bases, 10 bases remained unmatched. From germline, CDR1 is MNHNY and CDR2 SVGAGI (reference sequence). The CDR3 contains 14 residues. The CDR3 nucleotides read TGTGCCAGCAGACTCGGGACAGCAGTCCACGAGCAGTACTTC. This codes for CASRLGTAVHEQYF.

The chain recombines TRBV6-2 or TRBV6-3 with TRBJ2-2; D perhaps matches TRBD2 (5 bases). The germline V and J ends were trimmed by 3 bases and 11 bases, with 13 bases remaining between them. The CDR3 consists of 13 residues. Germline V CDR1 and CDR2: MNHEY, SVGEGT. The DNA for the CDR3 is TGTGCCAGCAGTTATTCGGCTAGCACAGAGCTGTTTTTT. Amino acids: CASSYSASTELFF.

This rearrangement joins TRBV18 to TRBJ2-1; weak D call: TRBD2 (6 bases). The germline gives CDR1 KGHSH, CDR2 LQKENI. The CDR3 covers 13 residues. Trimming left V 3 bases short and J 5 bases short, with 8 bases between. CDR3 sequence reads: CASSPGEDNEQFF. DNA for the CDR3: TGTGCCAGCTCACCGGGGGAGGACAATGAGCAGTTCTTC. The full variable domain, rest sourced from reference TRBV18 and TRBJ2-1, is NAGVMQNPRHLVRRRGQEARLRCSPMKGHSHVYWYRQLPEEGLKFMVYLQKENIIDESGMPKERFSAEFPKEGPSILRIQQVVRGDSAAYFCASSPGEDNEQFFGPGTRLTVL.

The V call is TRBV19, the J call TRBJ1-2, with D hard to call. The CDR3 contains 15 residues. Per the germline V gene, CDR1 is LNHDA and CDR2 is SQIVND (reference sequence). Deletions cut 7 bases from V and 4 bases from J, with 19 bases between. CDR3 sequence (DNA): TGTGCCAGTATCCACAGTTTCGGAGGCGGCTATGGCTACACCTTC. Amino acids: CASIHSFGGGYGYTF.

V gene TRBV28 combines with J gene TRBJ1-1; D perhaps matches TRBD1 (5 bases). CDR1 is MDHEN and CDR2 is SYDVKM in the germline V gene. Trimming pared 7 bases from V and 1 base from J, leaving 16 bases between. CDR3 length equals 15 residues. As DNA, the CDR3 is TGTGCCAGCACCCCTGGCCTGGGGCCGAACACTGAAGCTTTCTTT. Amino acids: CASTPGLGPNTEAFF.

V usage is TRBV6-5 and J usage is TRBJ1-1, with D possibly matching TRBD1 (5 bases). V gave up 0 bases and J gave up 1 base, with 9 bases separating them. CDR3 length equals 15 residues. Germline CDR1 is MNHEY and CDR2 is SVGAGI. This CDR3 reads CASSYSGQGNTEAFF. In DNA, the CDR3 is TGTGCCAGCAGTTACTCGGGGCAGGGGAACACTGAAGCTTTCTTT.

This chain uses TRBV12-3 or TRBV12-4 with TRBJ2-7, with D uncertain. This CDR3 region has 13 residues. Trimming took 1 base from V and 4 from J, leaving 8 bases between them. CDR3 residues: CASSLGHKYEQYF. CDR3 nucleotides: TGTGCCAGCAGTTTAGGACACAAGTACGAGCAGTACTTC.

The CDR3 nucleotides are TGTGCCAGCAGTTACTCAACAGGGAATTCACCCCTCCACTTT. Translated, it gives CASSYSTGNSPLHF. The chain employs TRBV6-5 and TRBJ1-6, with D perhaps TRBD1 (6 bases). Deletions cut 0 bases from V and 7 bases from J, with 7 bases between. CDR1 is MNHEY, CDR2 SVGAGI, per germline. The CDR3 totals 14 residues.

This chain links TRBV6-8 with TRBJ2-7, with TRBD1 identical over 7 bases. The CDR3 totals 16 residues. The trim removed 2 bases at V and 3 bases at J, leaving 10 bases unmatched. CDR1 is MNHGY, CDR2 SAAAGT, per germline. In DNA, the CDR3 is TGTGCCAGCAGTTACACCGGGACAGCGGTTCTCTACGAGCAGTACTTC. Translation: CASSYTGTAVLYEQYF.

J is TRBJ2-7 and V is TRBV27, with TRBD2 identical over 13 bases. The germline CDR1 and CDR2 sequences are MNHEY and SMNVEV (reference sequence). CDR3 size: 15 residues. J was trimmed by 7 bases and V by 5 bases; bases with no gene match: 8. The CDR3 nucleotides read TGTGCCAGCAGTCCACGGACTAGCGGGAGCGGAGAGCAGTACTTC. It encodes CASSPRTSGSGEQYF.

V is TRBV18 and J is TRBJ2-7, with TRBD1 matching over 8 bases. After removal of 5 bases from V and 4 bases from J, the junction contained 10 bases not matched to a gene. Germline CDR1 and CDR2: KGHSH and LQKENI. CDR3 length equals 15 residues. CDR3 amino acids: CASSEDREAIYEQYF. The CDR3 DNA is TGTGCCAGCTCAGAGGACAGGGAGGCGATATACGAGCAGTACTTC.

The chain has TRBV27 and TRBJ2-2; TRBD1 might be the D (5 bases). V was pared by 11 bases and J by 2 bases, with 18 bases between. This CDR3 has 15 amino acids. The germline V gene encodes CDR1 MNHEY and CDR2 SMNVEV (reference sequence). The CDR3 DNA reads as TGTGCCGCATGGGTCTGGGGCACTAACACCGGGGAGCTGTTTTTT. Translating it yields CAAWVWGTNTGELFF.

This chain links TRBV2 with TRBJ1-5; 9 positions agree with TRBD1. Germline V gives CDR1 SNHLY, CDR2 FYNNEI. V lost 8 bases and J lost 5; bases outside the gene matches: 7. The CDR3 runs 14 residues. CDR3 in DNA: TGTGCCAGCGTGGGGACAGGGTCCGATCAGCCCCAGCATTTT. Encoded protein: CASVGTGSDQPQHF.

This clone has just one count. The chain recombines TRBV27 with TRBJ1-5; possible D gene TRBD1, 5 bases. This CDR3 has 14 residues. V was cut by 4 bases and J by 7 bases, with 14 bases left in between. Germline CDR1 MNHEY, CDR2 SMNVEV (reference sequence). CDR3 protein: CASSSMAGLQPQHF. CDR3 DNA sequence: TGTGCCAGCAGTTCCATGGCAGGGTTGCAGCCCCAGCATTTT.

As regards this clone: Mismatch with germline at one junction end may stem from a read error. The genes are TRBV7-7 and TRBJ2-3; TRBD2 is a possible D gene (5 bases). This CDR3 has 15 amino acids. Per the germline V gene, CDR1 is SSHAT and CDR2 is FNYEAQ (reference sequence). The CDR3 spells CASSLGSSGTDTQYF. CDR3 sequence (DNA): TGTGCTAGCAGCTTAGGGAGCTCTGGCACAGATACGCAGTATTTT.

This clone was observed at least ten times. The chain employs TRBV6-2 or TRBV6-3 and TRBJ2-3; D uncertain. There are 14 residues in the CDR3. V lost 5 bases to trimming and J lost 1 base, with 10 bases between them. Looked up from germline, CDR1 is MNHEY and CDR2 is SVGEGT. This CDR3 reads CASSLLEGTDTQYF. The CDR3 bases are TGTGCCAGCAGTCTGTTAGAGGGCACAGATACGCAGTATTTT.

This chain connects TRBV7-9 to TRBJ1-3; D gene ambiguous. This CDR3 contains 14 residues. Germline-derived CDR1 and CDR2 are SEHNR and FQNEAQ (reference sequence). V was cut by 1 base and J by 8 bases, with 12 bases left in between. The CDR3 region is CASSLEFSGDTIYF. The CDR3 DNA reads as TGTGCCAGCAGCTTAGAGTTTTCGGGTGACACCATATATTTT.

The V gene is TRBV6-2 or TRBV6-3, the J gene TRBJ2-5, with TRBD2 matching 10 bases. CDR1 is MNHEY and CDR2 is SVGEGT in the germline V gene. There are 14 residues in the CDR3. Losses at the gene ends were 5 bases for V and 9 bases for J; bases not matched to a gene: 9. CDR3 loop: CASSMLAGATPQYF. In nucleotides, the CDR3 is TGTGCCAGCAGTATGCTAGCGGGGGCCACCCCCCAGTACTTC.

The J gene is TRBJ1-4, the V gene TRBV11-2; D may be TRBD1 (6 bases). From germline, CDR1 is SGHAT and CDR2 FQNNGV. The CDR3 is made up of 12 amino acids. Trimming stripped 2 bases from V and 11 bases from J, with 9 bases between. The CDR3, as DNA: TGTGCCAGCAGCTTAACAGACAGGAAACTGTTTTTT. Translating gives CASSLTDRKLFF.

The chain couples TRBV20-1 to TRBJ1-2, with TRBD1 matching 11 bases. Per the germline V gene, CDR1 is DFQATT and CDR2 is SNEGSKA (reference sequence). Trimming cost V 6 bases and J 10 bases; bases outside gene matches: 4. This CDR3 contains 11 residues. The CDR3 loop reads CSAPGQGDYTF. The DNA for the CDR3 is TGCAGTGCCCCGGGACAGGGGGACTACACCTTC.

The rearrangement uses TRBV9 and TRBJ1-1; weak D call: TRBD1 (5 bases). Germline CDR1 reads SGDLS; CDR2 reads YYNGEE. The V and J ends lost 0 bases and 5 bases respectively, with 11 bases between them. CDR3 size: 14 residues. The CDR3 region is CASSVVHRGTEAFF. In DNA, the CDR3 is TGTGCCAGCAGCGTAGTGCACCGGGGGACTGAAGCTTTCTTT. The variable domain in full, with the rest retrieved from reference TRBV9 and TRBJ1-1, is DSGVTQTPKHLITATGQRVTLRCSPRSGDLSVYWYQQSLDQGLQFLIQYYNGEERAKGNILERFSAQQFPDLHSELNLSSLELGDSALYFCASSVVHRGTEAFFGQGTRLTVV.

This clone was recorded once. The gene calls are TRBV28 and TRBJ2-1, with D possibly matching TRBD1 (6 bases). V shed 8 bases and J shed 6 bases, with 26 bases lying between them. The CDR3 covers 17 residues. Germline V gene lookup returns CDR1 MDHEN and CDR2 SYDVKM. The CDR3 region has the DNA TGTGCCAGCCTAAAATCAGGGGCCCAATCTCACATCAATGAGCAGTTCTTC. Residues: CASLKSGAQSHINEQFF. The full variable domain, completed using reference TRBV28 and TRBJ2-1, is DVKVTQSSRYLVKRTGEKVFLECVQDMDHENMFWYRQDPGLGLRLIYFSYDVKMKEKGDIPEGYSVSREKKERFSLILESASTNQTSMYLCASLKSGAQSHINEQFFGPGTRLTVL.

This chain uses TRBV5-1 with TRBJ1-4; D gene uncertain. Trimming left V 4 bases short and J 2 bases short, with 9 bases between. Per germline, CDR1 SGHRS and CDR2 YFSETQ. This CDR3 is built from 14 residues. The CDR3 here is CASSPGSTNEKLFF. DNA of the CDR3: TGCGCCAGCAGCCCGGGGTCTACTAATGAAAAACTGTTTTTT. The variable domain in full, with the rest retrieved from reference TRBV5-1 and TRBJ1-4, is KAGVTQTPRYLIKTRGQQVTLSCSPISGHRSVSWYQQTPGQGLQFLFEYFSETQRNKGNFPGRFSGRQFSNSRSEMNVSTLELGDSALYLCASSPGSTNEKLFFGSGTQLSVL.

This clone was counted a few times. The chain carries TRBV28 and TRBJ2-3; no reliable D call. The germline V gene has CDR1 MDHEN and CDR2 SYDVKM. This CDR3 is built from 15 residues. V lost 6 bases, J lost 0 bases, and 13 bases lay in between. This CDR3 is CASRSITRSTDTQYF. DNA of the CDR3: TGTGCCAGCAGATCGATCACTCGTAGCACAGATACGCAGTATTTT.

The chain combines TRBV9 with TRBJ1-2; a weak D match, TRBD1 (6 bases). V lost 3 bases, J lost 0 bases, and 12 bases lay in between. Germline V lookup: CDR1 SGDLS, CDR2 YYNGEE. This CDR3 is 15 amino acids long. The CDR3 protein is CASSERDTTNYGYTF. The CDR3 DNA is TGTGCCAGCAGCGAACGGGACACGACTAACTATGGCTACACCTTC.